The present entry profiles one TCR beta chain with its context. TCRdb reprocessed the 5' RACE reads; each CDR3 protein has one entry and no DNA is given. Its clone listing holds around 210,000 distinct CDR3 sequences. The sample belongs to a study of monozygotic twins with inflammatory bowel disease. The sample taken for sequencing was blood. The receptor comes from a human donor with ulcerative colitis or Crohn's disease, or a healthy co-twin of an affected twin (not recorded which).

This CDR3 reads CASSQEVGTNNEQFF. The chain uses TRBV14 and TRBJ2-1. The CDR3 is 15 amino acids. Per germline, CDR1 SGHDN and CDR2 FVKESK.